This entry features one T cell receptor (beta chain) sequence. This sample stems from a study of blood T cell repertoires in COVID-19. Overall study: COVID-19 samples collected from the United States, Italy and Spain covered acute and convalescent phases. Sources were T cells, B-cell-depleted T cells, or PBMCs; the material itself was cDNA or gDNA.

How the authors handled the data: The authors estimated nucleated cell counts from reference gene primer amplification. Some clones are missing from TCRdb's copy, which holds only in-frame ones; the method was immunoSEQ multiplex PCR. Clone size and the V and J calls come from that table; the DNA yielded D and trimming. This table has some 120,000 clones, 55% to 75% appearing once. The V end lost 8 bases, the J end lost 10 bases, and 13 bases lay between the germline ends. This CDR3 is 12 amino acids long. CDR1 is SGHKS, CDR2 YYEKEE, per germline (reference sequence). This TCR derives from a woman in her 70s with acute or convalescent COVID-19. Input material: peripheral blood. The chain employs TRBV5-5 and TRBJ1-6; D call uncertain. CDR3 coding DNA: TGTGCCAGTCACTCCGGCGGATCACCCCTCCACTTT. Translating gives CASHSGGSPLHF.